This TCR beta chain was recorded in a study of cytomegalovirus exposure and HLA in healthy donors (dated 2017 in TCRdb). About the investigation overall: An earlier analysis of roughly 500 of the donors reported approximately 300 Gb of sequence data and more than 90 million unique TCR beta sequences from some 180 million T cells. Roughly 310 gigabases of sequencing data and tens of millions of unique TCR sequences were included in an early release covering about 700 HLA-typed donors. Among the approximately 430 genotyped donors, around 79% belonged to the genetic ancestry cluster associated with self-reported Caucasian donors. The aim of the study was to test whether cataloging public T cell receptors could identify signatures of past pathogen exposure. Using immunosequencing, the study profiled T cell repertoires from some 670 subjects and related those repertoires to cytomegalovirus serostatus. In addition to the first cohort of 666 subjects, a separate validation cohort of under 150 different subjects was used. High-throughput TCR immunosequencing, statistical association of individual TCRs with disease status, and machine learning were combined to predict cytomegalovirus infection status. In a later analysis, previously published TCR beta repertoires from about 640 donors were re-analyzed and high-resolution HLA genotyping was added so that TCR occurrence patterns could be studied. Rather than using new phenotypic data, the later analysis identified candidate immune exposures from TCR beta sequences and from how often those sequences occurred across donors. An earlier analysis of 587 of the donors used high-throughput TCR beta sequencing to judge whether each TCR beta V gene segment behaved as functional or pseudogenic. Donor age, sex, ethnicity and CMV serostatus were collected together with the repertoire data. Genome-wide SNP genotypes for about 55% of the 666 donors were used in a later genetic analysis, which treated that subset as a discovery cohort. All discovery cohort repertoires had been generated on a single sequencing platform. HLA typing included class I and class II loci at four-digit resolution. Typing coverage differed by locus: A, B, C, DRB1 and DQB1 were typed in about 620-630 donors, DQA1 in 500 to 550, DPA1 in 600 to 610, and DPB1 in just under 490. Five DR-DQ haplotypes were treated as single units for association and clustering because of strong linkage in the cohort. On average, 235,054 unique TCR beta nucleotide sequences were sequenced per donor among several hundred genotyped donors of the cohort, with roughly 18% of those sequences being non-productive.

Reading the germline V gene gives CDR1 WSHSY and CDR2 SAAADI. Here V drops 2 bases and J drops 4 bases, and the junction holds 9 bases not matched to any gene. Including cysteine and phenylalanine, the CDR3 has 17 amino acids. The kept DNA is CDR3 alone, 51 bases in frame from the first base. This clone occurred a few times. No cognate antigen has been identified for it. No base-level quality is on record; no much larger clone is a single base apart. The cohort was made up of under 800 healthy bone marrow donors. At the time of sampling, all cohort members were nominally healthy, though unrecorded immune exposures were likely present. The donor tested CMV seropositive, placing the donor among the 250 to 350 seropositive members of the cohort. Every donor gave a peripheral blood sample, and the peripheral blood mononuclear cells from that sample were used for TCR beta sequencing. The Qiagen DNeasy Blood Extraction Kit was used to extract genomic DNA from the blood cell samples.

What the work shows at the level of the full study, not this receptor alone: Some IMGT-functional V segments, including TRBV6-2 and TRBV6-3, could not be told apart with the 87-base-pair reads, so those segments were excluded. In both the original and validation cohorts, the classifier was reported to diagnose cytomegalovirus status with high specificity and sensitivity. Strong co-occurrence of HLA alleles, especially DR and DQ, made assigning TCR associations to individual alleles difficult. This cohort had only TCR beta chains sequenced, and the lack of alpha or paired-chain data limited which features could be detected. Compared with equally common non-associated chains, HLA-associated TCR beta chains in a later analysis were more clonally expanded and had lower generation probabilities. In a later genetic analysis, fewer N-insertions in productive TCRs were reported among donors in an Asian-associated ancestry cluster than the roughly 670-donor mean. A few of the identified cytomegalovirus-associated TCR beta chains were confirmed in vitro to be specific for cytomegalovirus antigens. According to a later analysis, most CMV-associated TCR beta chains appeared to be HLA-restricted, and the HLA associations seemed to be driven largely by CMV exposure. CMV serostatus was the only immune exposure information available for the cohort. The study gave a list of 150 to 200 TCR beta chains associated with cytomegalovirus. The earlier analysis of around 600 of the donors excluded roughly 17 rarely observed V segments, including chromosome 9 orphons, because counts were too low. According to a later analysis, TCR association rates differed among HLA loci, with DRB1 alleles showing the most associated TCRs and HLA-C alleles showing the fewest. Because HLA typing was missing for some donors at each locus, association tests included only the typed subset. Roughly uniform sequencing depth across donors was assumed in presence/absence analyses, although this assumption may not hold. Most TCR sequences were observed very rarely across donors, whereas some public TCRs were present in many individuals. In an earlier analysis of around 500 of the donors, most TCR beta V segments appeared in productive rearrangements about 87% or about 30% of the time, broadly matching IMGT annotations. A cluster of highly shared sequence variants was judged likely to represent a technical artifact of the sequencing pipeline. The authors suggested that the approach could potentially be extended to other disease states and immunological phenotypes. A further reported finding was that TCR beta sequences accurately predicted the HLA-A and HLA-B alleles for most subjects in the first cohort. A later analysis reported that several top co-occurrence clusters appeared linked to parvovirus B19, influenza, CMV and Epstein-Barr virus. V-gene and J-gene trimming of TCR beta chains was associated with a missense DCLRE1C variant in a later genetic analysis, and the association was replicated in an independent cohort. At a false discovery rate of 0.05, a later analysis linked roughly 17,000 TCR beta sequences to specific HLA alleles. Correlated functional status among segregating V segments might be attributable to linkage disequilibrium, but an unknown experimental factor could not be ruled out.

Library preparation employed the immunoSEQ multiplex PCR assay. For the multiplex PCR, a mixture combining 60 forward primers for TCR Vbeta segments and 13 reverse primers for TCR Jbeta segments was used. Amplification of the CDR3 region of rearranged TCR beta genes was performed with a multiplex PCR assay on genomic DNA. The amplified TCR beta libraries were sequenced on the Illumina HiSeq System as 87-base-pair reads. Per the authors' processing: In a later analysis, approximately 74 million unique TCR beta chains were counted across the roughly 610 repertoires, and about 9.9 million of these chains were shared by at least two donors. Raw reads were error-corrected and collapsed into unique sequences with a nearest-neighbor algorithm that merged closely related sequences to remove PCR and sequencing errors. Alignment of CDR3 sequences to IMGT reference sequences was used to assign V, D and J gene segments. For a sequence to be retained, a match of at least six nucleotides was required to both a V gene segment and a J gene segment. A rearrangement was called productive if the CDR3 had no stop codons and remained in frame with V and J, and every other rearrangement was called non-productive. Following IMGT convention, CDR3 was defined as the stretch from the second conserved V-encoded cysteine to the conserved J-encoded phenylalanine. Sequences without an unambiguous match to a single V gene segment were excluded from the earlier analysis of 500 to 700 of the donors. In an earlier analysis of more than 500 of the donors, a V segment was called functional when productive rearrangements were above 56.7%, and segregating when the standard deviation between donors exceeded 5%. A statistical classification framework was built for diagnosing cytomegalovirus status from the catalog of TCR beta chain sequences. In a later analysis, TCR nucleotide sequences were compared against IMGT/GENE-DB human TR gene sequences so that V and J genes could be assigned. A later analysis assigned CDR3 sequences and most-parsimonious VDJ recombination scenarios with the TCRdist pipeline. A later analysis defined each TCR beta chain by its CDR3 amino acid sequence plus V-gene family, and excluded reads lacking a unique V-gene family. As a way to deal with suspected cross-contamination and a sequencing artifact, a later analysis dropped more than 500 nucleotide sequences that were highly shared and had low generation probability. In a later analysis, a clonal expansion index for each public chain was calculated from normalized within-repertoire ranks of inferred template counts. In a later analysis, generation probabilities were computed with a VDJ recombination model fitted to out-of-frame rearrangements, and the resulting probabilities were checked against IGoR. In a later analysis, TCR-TCR, TCR-HLA and TCR-CMV co-occurrence was scored with hypergeometric tests, and a repertoire-size bias correction was applied to TCR pairs. A later analysis estimated false discovery rates by permuting HLA or CMV assignments 20 times. In a later analysis, co-occurring TCRs were grouped using DBSCAN, with TCRdist sequence similarity added in when clustering inside HLA-allele-positive subsets. Repertoires with fewer than 30,000 or more than 120,000 public chains were left out of co-occurrence clustering, as were five repertoires with anomalous nucleotide sharing. The immuneACCESS repertoire file appears here via TCRdb, limited to in-frame rearrangements. These files lack a portion of the clones; in checked studies, under half of the deficit traces to unresolved V genes, and the cause of the others is not known. The V and J calls and clone size were taken over from that table, and D and trimming were inferred from the DNA. Here the sample has 100,000 to 150,000 clones; about two thirds occur a single time. The ten biggest clones cover about 2.7% of the sample.

This TCR was sampled from a woman aged 60-70 years in good health and CMV-seropositive. Sequencing was done on a sample of PBMCs. Recombination connected TRBV10-2 to TRBJ2-7; 12 bases in the middle match TRBD2. The bases read TGCGCCAGCAGTGAGAACCCGGGACTAGCGGGCAGATACGAGCAGTACTTC. Translated, this gives CASSENPGLAGRYEQYF.